This section outlines one T cell receptor beta chain sequence together with its context. Its specificity is unknown. The data were obtained in a study of cytomegalovirus exposure and HLA in healthy donors. Study-level background: A later analysis reported the same platform for the 110 or so validation repertoires and the roughly 670 first-cohort repertoires. Study results and caveats: The finding came from a later analysis; first-cohort TCR clusters tended to co-occur in the 110 or so validation repertoires.

Losses at the gene ends were 3 bases for V and 2 bases for J; bases not matched to a gene: 4. Per germline, CDR1 LNHDA and CDR2 SQIVND (reference sequence). This CDR3 has 14 residues. TCRdb's copy holds only in-frame clones and misses some; the assay was immunoSEQ multiplex PCR. In the table there are tens of thousands of clones, approximately 93% of which are singletons. The chain is built from TRBV19 and TRBJ2-7; TRBD1 matches 7 bases. The TCR comes from a woman aged 18-30 years in good health and CMV-seronegative. What was sequenced was PBMCs. The CDR3 region is CASSMSGTAYEQYF. DNA for the CDR3: TGTGCCAGTAGTATGTCCGGGACAGCCTACGAGCAGTACTTC.